The 17 T cell receptor beta chains listed next were all sequenced from one sample in a study of beta chain features in type 1 diabetes. Reverse transcribing all isolated RNA meant expressed TCRB transcripts were sequenced. The assay was immunoSEQ multiplex PCR, and TCRdb's table has in-frame clones only and misses some. The top ten clones hold 0.019% of a sample with a few hundred thousand clones, less than 15% of them seen once. The material sequenced was naive CD4+ T cells from blood. The receptors shown here come from a woman younger than 35 in good health.

This rearrangement joins TRBV9 to TRBJ2-7; possibly TRBD2 for D (5 bases). The CDR3 contains 15 residues. V was shortened by 3 bases and J by 1 base, with 14 bases between the two germline ends. Germline V gene lookup returns CDR1 SGDLS and CDR2 YYNGEE. CDR3 residues: CASSGRWERSYEQYF. CDR3 sequence (DNA): TGTGCCAGCAGCGGCCGGTGGGAGAGATCCTACGAGCAGTACTTC.

This clone was seen a handful of times. The CDR3 spells CASSASGTGFNEQFF. CDR3 in DNA: TGTGCCAGCAGTGCCTCCGGGACAGGGTTTAATGAGCAGTTCTTC. V is TRBV25-1 and J is TRBJ2-1, with 9 bases aligning to TRBD1. V gave up 4 bases and J gave up 7 bases; unmatched junction bases: 8. This CDR3 contains 15 residues. In germline, CDR1 is MGHDK, CDR2 SYGVNS. The variable domain in full, completed from reference TRBV25-1 and TRBJ2-1, reads EADIYQTPRYLVIGTGKKITLECSQTMGHDKMYWYQQDPGMELHLIHYSYGVNSTEKGDLSSESTVSRIRTEHFPLTLESARPSHTSQYLCASSASGTGFNEQFFGPGTRLTVL.

This clone occurred a few times. This chain connects TRBV28 to TRBJ1-2; D might be TRBD1 (5 bases). The V gene lost 3 bases and the J gene lost 5 bases, with 13 bases spanning the gap. Germline CDR1 is MDHEN and CDR2 is SYDVKM. CDR3 length equals 14 residues. The CDR3 DNA sequence: TGTGCCAGCAGTTTGGGCAGGGTAGGGTATGGCTACACCTTC. Its translation is CASSLGRVGYGYTF.

V and J are TRBV10-3 and TRBJ1-1; D not certain. V gave up 2 bases and J gave up 3 bases, with 7 bases separating them. The V gene's germline CDR1 is ENHRY and CDR2 SYGVKD. This CDR3 has 13 residues. This CDR3 reads CAISEGGHTEAFF. CDR3 DNA: TGTGCCATCAGTGAGGGAGGGCACACTGAAGCTTTCTTT.

In DNA form, the CDR3 reads TGTGCCAGCAGCTTGGGAGGGAGGGCCCAGTTCTTC. It encodes CASSLGGRAQFF. The V and J genes are TRBV5-6 and TRBJ2-1; 7 positions agree with TRBD2. Germline lookup yields CDR1 SGHDT and CDR2 YYEEEE. The CDR3 totals 12 residues. V trimming: 0 bases; J trimming: 13 bases; junction bases outside the gene matches: 4.

There are a few counts of this clone. This chain links TRBV6-5 with TRBJ2-3; D ambiguous. The CDR3 consists of 14 residues. V lost 3 bases, J lost 3 bases, and 10 bases lay in between. Looked up from germline, CDR1 is MNHEY and CDR2 is SVGAGI. Here the CDR3 reads CASSYIAPTDTQYF. The DNA for the CDR3 is TGTGCCAGCAGTTATATTGCGCCTACAGATACGCAGTATTTT.

The chain joins TRBV7-9 to TRBJ1-1; D perhaps matches TRBD1 (6 bases). Trimming pared 7 bases from V and 7 bases from J, leaving 10 bases between. Germline V gives CDR1 SEHNR, CDR2 FQNEAQ (reference sequence). The length of the CDR3 is 11 residues. The CDR3: CASTQQGEAFF. As DNA, the CDR3 is TGTGCCAGCACCCAACAGGGTGAAGCTTTCTTT.

The V and J genes are TRBV30 and TRBJ2-1; tentative D call: TRBD2 (7 bases). Looked up from germline, CDR1 is GTSNPN and CDR2 is SVGIG (reference sequence). The CDR3 has 17 amino acids. V shed 1 base and J shed 0 bases, with 16 bases lying between them. The CDR3 protein is CAWSDPRGGSSYNEQFF. CDR3 nucleotides: TGTGCCTGGAGTGACCCCAGGGGCGGGAGCTCCTACAATGAGCAGTTCTTC.

The sample holds a few counts of this clone. V is TRBV30 and J is TRBJ1-3; D gene uncertain. Germline-derived CDR1 and CDR2 are GTSNPN and SVGIG (reference sequence). Between the trimmed V and J ends, which lost 0 bases and 3 bases, there was a span of 15 bases. CDR3 length: 16 amino acids. CDR3 bases: TGTGCCTGGAGTGTAAACGAGGTCCGGAGTGGAAACACCATATATTTT. It yields the protein CAWSVNEVRSGNTIYF.

This clone was seen a few times. The rearrangement joins TRBV29-1 to TRBJ1-2, with 8 positions matching TRBD1. J was trimmed by 8 bases and V by 4 bases; bases with no gene match: 12. Looked up from germline, CDR1 is SQVTM and CDR2 is ANQGSEA. The length of the CDR3 is 14 residues. The CDR3 nucleotides are TGCAGCGTTGGACAGGGGAGAACCCAACGAGGCTACACCTTC. It specifies CSVGQGRTQRGYTF.

The gene calls are TRBV5-1 and TRBJ2-5; tentatively, D is TRBD2 (5 bases). CDR1 SGHRS and CDR2 YFSETQ come from the germline V gene. The CDR3 totals 16 residues. The V gene lost 1 base and the J gene lost 4 bases, with 17 bases spanning the gap. The CDR3 protein is CASSLTSGDRRETQYF. Here the CDR3 DNA reads TGCGCCAGCAGCTTGACTAGTGGGGATCGACGAGAGACCCAGTACTTC.

There are a few counts of this clone. The chain has TRBV29-1 and TRBJ2-1, with 9 bases matching TRBD1. J lost 1 base, V lost 7 bases, and 11 bases had no gene match. Germline values: CDR1 SQVTM, CDR2 ANQGSEA. The CDR3 has 16 amino acids. The CDR3 DNA reads as TGCAGCGCTCGCCCCGGGACAGGGAAGTCCTACAATGAGCAGTTCTTC. This codes for CSARPGTGKSYNEQFF.

This clone was observed a handful of times. CDR3 protein: CASSPPGVLYNEQFF. The CDR3 nucleotides are TGCGCCAGCAGCCCGCCCGGGGTTCTCTACAATGAGCAGTTCTTC. The chain joins TRBV5-1 to TRBJ2-1; D is possibly TRBD2 (5 bases). This CDR3 has 15 residues. The germline CDR1 and CDR2 sequences are SGHRS and YFSETQ. V gave up 4 bases and J gave up 3 bases, with 14 bases separating them. The whole variable domain, filled in from reference TRBV5-1 and TRBJ2-1, reads KAGVTQTPRYLIKTRGQQVTLSCSPISGHRSVSWYQQTPGQGLQFLFEYFSETQRNKGNFPGRFSGRQFSNSRSEMNVSTLELGDSALYLCASSPPGVLYNEQFFGPGTRLTVL.

The chain carries TRBV7-3 and TRBJ1-1; D not resolved. This CDR3 contains 13 residues. The V end lost 2 bases, the J end lost 7 bases, and 11 bases lay between the germline ends. Germline assignment: CDR1 SGHTA and CDR2 FQGTGA. This chain's CDR3 is CASSLSASFEAFF. As DNA, the CDR3 is TGTGCCAGCAGCTTATCCGCGAGTTTTGAAGCTTTCTTT.

Only one count was recorded for this clone. The chain uses TRBV28 and TRBJ2-1; a weak D match, TRBD2 (6 bases). Germline CDR1 MDHEN, CDR2 SYDVKM. This CDR3 region has 14 residues. V lost 3 bases, J lost 6 bases, and 12 bases lay in between. CDR3 in amino acids: CASSLGLRGNEQFF. As DNA, the CDR3 is TGTGCCAGCAGTTTGGGACTGCGGGGCAATGAGCAGTTCTTC.

The V call is TRBV19, the J call TRBJ2-7; D possibly corresponds to TRBD1 (6 bases). The CDR3 has 13 residues. Per germline, CDR1 LNHDA and CDR2 SQIVND (reference sequence). V lost 8 bases, J lost 5 bases, and 16 bases lay in between. The CDR3 DNA reads as TGTGCCAGTCGATTAAACAGGGACCACGAGCAGTACTTC. This codes for CASRLNRDHEQYF.

This clone was counted between two and nine times. The CDR3 here is CASSLHRDGYTF. Written as DNA, the CDR3 is TGTGCCAGCAGCTTGCACAGGGACGGCTACACCTTC. The gene calls are TRBV14 and TRBJ1-2, with a possible D match to TRBD1 (6 bases). Germline V gene data show CDR1 as SGHDN and CDR2 as FVKESK. With 5 bases removed from V and 8 bases from J, the gap between germline ends came to 12 bases. CDR3 length equals 12 residues.